These 2 T cell receptor beta chains originate from one sample sequenced in a study of blood T cell repertoires in COVID-19 (dated by TCRdb to 2020 to 2022). The library was made by the immunoSEQ multiplex PCR assay. TCRdb's version of the immuneACCESS table is confined to in-frame rearrangements and falls short of the full clone set. An unresolved V gene accounts for under half of the shortfall where checked; the remainder is of unknown origin. For this sample the table gives approximately 90,000 clones, of which 65% to 80% were detected only once. The top ten clonotypes cover around 11% of the sample. Input material: peripheral blood. These receptors were collected from a man between 65 and 85 years old with acute or convalescent COVID-19.

The chain joins TRBV2 to TRBJ1-2; 7 bases are shared with TRBD1. The CDR3 spans 14 residues. J gave up 2 bases and V 6 bases, and 6 bases lay outside the gene matches. Germline V gene sequence: CDR1 SNHLY, CDR2 FYNNEI. This CDR3 reads CASRRPQGNYGYTF. CDR3 DNA sequence: TGTGCCAGCAGGAGACCACAGGGGAACTATGGCTACACCTTC.

The chain recombines TRBV7-2 with TRBJ2-5; D may be TRBD2 (5 bases). The germline gives CDR1 SGHTA, CDR2 FQGNSA. This CDR3 spans 15 amino acids. V lost 1 base and J 5 bases, leaving 14 bases between the germline ends. The chain's CDR3 is CASSLEGVSGETQYF. CDR3 nucleotide sequence: TGTGCCAGCAGCTTAGAGGGAGTCAGTGGGGAGACCCAGTACTTC. The full variable domain, in which reference TRBV7-2 and TRBJ2-5 provide the parts outside the CDR3, is GAGVSQSPSNKVTEKGKDVELRCDPISGHTALYWYRQSLGQGLEFLIYFQGNSAPDKSGLPSDRFSAERTGGSVSTLTIQRTQQEDSAVYLCASSLEGVSGETQYFGPGTRLLVL.